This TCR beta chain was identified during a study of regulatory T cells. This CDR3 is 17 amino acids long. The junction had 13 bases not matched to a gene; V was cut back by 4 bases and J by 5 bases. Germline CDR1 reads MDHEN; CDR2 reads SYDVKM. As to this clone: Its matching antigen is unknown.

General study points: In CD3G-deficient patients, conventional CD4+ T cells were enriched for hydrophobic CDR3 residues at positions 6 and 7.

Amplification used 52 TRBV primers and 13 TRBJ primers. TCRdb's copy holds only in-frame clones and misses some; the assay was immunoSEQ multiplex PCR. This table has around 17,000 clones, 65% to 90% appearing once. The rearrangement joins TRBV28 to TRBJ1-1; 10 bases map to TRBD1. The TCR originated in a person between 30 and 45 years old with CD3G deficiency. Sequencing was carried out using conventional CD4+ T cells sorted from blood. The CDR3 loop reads CASSSLTGGKRRTEAFF. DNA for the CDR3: TGTGCCAGCAGTTCACTGACAGGGGGCAAGAGGAGAACTGAAGCTTTCTTT.